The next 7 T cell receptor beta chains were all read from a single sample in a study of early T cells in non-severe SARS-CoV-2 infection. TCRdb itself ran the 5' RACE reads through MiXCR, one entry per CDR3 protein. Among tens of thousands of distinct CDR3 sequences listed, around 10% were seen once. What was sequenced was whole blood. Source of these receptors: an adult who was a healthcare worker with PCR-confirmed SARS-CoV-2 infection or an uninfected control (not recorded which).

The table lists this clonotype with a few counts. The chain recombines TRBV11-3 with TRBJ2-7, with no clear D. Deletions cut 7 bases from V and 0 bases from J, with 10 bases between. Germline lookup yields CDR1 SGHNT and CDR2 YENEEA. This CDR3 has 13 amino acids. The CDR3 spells CASKARNSYEQYF. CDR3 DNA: TGTGCCAGCAAAGCCAGAAACTCCTACGAGCAGTACTTC. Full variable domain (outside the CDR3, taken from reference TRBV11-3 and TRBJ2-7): EAGVVQSPRYKIIEKKQPVAFWCNPISGHNTLYWYLQNLGQGPELLIRYENEEAVDDSQLPKDRFSAERLKGVDSTLKIQPAELGDSAVYLCASKARNSYEQYFGPGTRLTVT.

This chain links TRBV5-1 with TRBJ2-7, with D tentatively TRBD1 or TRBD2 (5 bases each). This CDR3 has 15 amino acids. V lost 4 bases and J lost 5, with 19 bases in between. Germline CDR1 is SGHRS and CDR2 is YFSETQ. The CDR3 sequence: CASSGTGYGGDEQYF. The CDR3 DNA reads TGCGCCAGCAGCGGAACAGGTTATGGGGGAGACGAGCAGTACTTC.

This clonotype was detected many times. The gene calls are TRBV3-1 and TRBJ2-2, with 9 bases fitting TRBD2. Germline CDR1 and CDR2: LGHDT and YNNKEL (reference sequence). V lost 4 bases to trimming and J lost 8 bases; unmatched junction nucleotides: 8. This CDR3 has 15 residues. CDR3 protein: CASSPSLAGYGELFF. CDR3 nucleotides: TGTGCCAGCAGCCCTAGTCTAGCGGGGTATGGGGAGCTGTTTTTT.

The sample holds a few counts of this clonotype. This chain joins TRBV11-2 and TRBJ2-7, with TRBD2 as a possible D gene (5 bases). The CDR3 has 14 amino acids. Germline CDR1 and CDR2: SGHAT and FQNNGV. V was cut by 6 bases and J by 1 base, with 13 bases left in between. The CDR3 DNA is TGTGCCAGCAGACCCGGGGTAAGGTCCTACGAGCAGTACTTC. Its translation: CASRPGVRSYEQYF.

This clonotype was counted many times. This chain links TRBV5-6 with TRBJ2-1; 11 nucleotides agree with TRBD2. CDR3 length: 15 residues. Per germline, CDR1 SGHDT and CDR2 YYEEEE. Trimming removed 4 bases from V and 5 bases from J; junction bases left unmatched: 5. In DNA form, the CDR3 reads TGTGCCAGCAGCACCCGACTAGCGGGGCACAATGAGCAGTTCTTC. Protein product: CASSTRLAGHNEQFF.

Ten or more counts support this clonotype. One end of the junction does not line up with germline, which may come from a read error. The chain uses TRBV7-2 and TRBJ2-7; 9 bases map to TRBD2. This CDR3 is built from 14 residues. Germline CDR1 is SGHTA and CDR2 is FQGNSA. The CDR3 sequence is CASSIAGVSHEQYF. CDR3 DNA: TGTGCCAGCAGCATAGCGGGAGTAAGCCACGAGCAGTACTTC.

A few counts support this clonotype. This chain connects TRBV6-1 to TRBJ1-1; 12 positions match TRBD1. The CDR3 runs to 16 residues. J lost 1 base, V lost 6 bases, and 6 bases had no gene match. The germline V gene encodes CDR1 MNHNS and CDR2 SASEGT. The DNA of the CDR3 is TGTGCCAGCAGGGACAGGGACAGGGGGCCGAACACTGAAGCTTTCTTT. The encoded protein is CASRDRDRGPNTEAFF.